This T cell receptor beta chain was profiled in a study of shared clonotypes between healthy human individuals. The table came from immunoSEQ multiplex PCR; TCRdb's copy has only in-frame clones and leaves some out. The table lists over a million clones, roughly 95% of them singletons, with roughly 1.1% in the top ten. General study points: Around 5% was the fraction of naive CD4 clonotypes found shared across several donors. Richness estimates generally favored naive over memory subsets.

As regards this clone: The antigen remains unidentified.

Each donor was a Caucasian adult residing in Nashville, Tennessee. V shed 2 bases and J 10 bases; nucleotides not matched to a gene: 12. Germline-derived CDR1 and CDR2 are MDHEN and SYDVKM. This CDR3 is built from 15 residues. This chain joins TRBV28 and TRBJ1-1; 8 bases match TRBD1. The sample consisted of naive CD4+ T cells sorted from blood. Subset described: CD45RA+ positively selected. The clonotype was recovered from a man aged 25 to 40 in good health. The CDR3 DNA sequence: TGTGCCAGCAGTTTAATTTCTCGGACAGGGACGGTAGCTTTCTTT. Translation: CASSLISRTGTVAFF.